Listed here is a single T cell receptor beta chain. TCRdb's table, derived via immunoSEQ multiplex PCR, lists solely in-frame clones and lacks some. The sample yields over 100,000 clones, approximately 86% seen once. These data are taken from a study of blood T cell repertoires in COVID-19. Across the study: Some COVID-19 samples were acute and others convalescent; all came from the United States, Italy and Spain. PBMCs, B-cell-depleted T cells, or T cells provided the cDNA or gDNA that made up the material.

This TCR derives from a man aged 35 to 55 with acute or convalescent COVID-19. The sample comprised peripheral blood.

Written as DNA, the CDR3 is TGCGCCAGCAGCTTGGAGACAGGGCGGACTGAAGCTTTCTTT. Translating gives CASSLETGRTEAFF. The chain recombines TRBV5-1 with TRBJ1-1; 7 nucleotides match TRBD1. Germline CDR1 and CDR2: SGHRS and YFSETQ. The V and J ends lost 0 bases and 5 bases, in that order; junction bases with no gene match: 4. The CDR3 totals 14 residues.